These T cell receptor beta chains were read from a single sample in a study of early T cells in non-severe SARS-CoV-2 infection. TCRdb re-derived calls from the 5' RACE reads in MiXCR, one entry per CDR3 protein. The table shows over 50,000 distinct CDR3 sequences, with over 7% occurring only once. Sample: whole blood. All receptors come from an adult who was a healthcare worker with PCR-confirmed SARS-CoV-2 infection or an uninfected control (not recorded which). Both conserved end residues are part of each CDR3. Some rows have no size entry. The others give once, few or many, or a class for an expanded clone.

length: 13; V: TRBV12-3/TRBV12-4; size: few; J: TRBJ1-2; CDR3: CASSLWGSGGYTF
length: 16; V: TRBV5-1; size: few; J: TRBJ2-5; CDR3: CASSLIPVTGYETQYF
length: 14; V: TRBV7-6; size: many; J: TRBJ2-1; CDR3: CASSPMTGMDEQFF
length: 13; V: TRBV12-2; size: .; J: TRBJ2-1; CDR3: CASYPLRNNEQFF
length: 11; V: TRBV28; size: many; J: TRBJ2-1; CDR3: CASSLFREQFF
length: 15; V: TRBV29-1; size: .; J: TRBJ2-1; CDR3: CSVEDLGGSYNEQFF
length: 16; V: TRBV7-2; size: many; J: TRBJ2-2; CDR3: CASSLGGSGNTGELFF
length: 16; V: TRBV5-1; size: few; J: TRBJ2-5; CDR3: CASSLAFSGEQETQYF
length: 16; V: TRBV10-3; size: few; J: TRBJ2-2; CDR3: CAIRPSISSATGELFF
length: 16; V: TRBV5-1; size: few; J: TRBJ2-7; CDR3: CASSWPGGDSSYEQYF
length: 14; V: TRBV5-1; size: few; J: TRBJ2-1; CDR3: CASSSGQTYNEQFF
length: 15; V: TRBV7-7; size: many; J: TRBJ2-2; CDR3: CASSPKGGLTGELFF
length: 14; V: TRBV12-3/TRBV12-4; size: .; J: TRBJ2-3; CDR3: CASSPGGNLDTQYF
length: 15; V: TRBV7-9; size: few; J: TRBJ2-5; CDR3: CASSQATSGQETQYF
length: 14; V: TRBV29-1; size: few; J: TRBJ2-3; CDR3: CSAHSGAGGDTQYF
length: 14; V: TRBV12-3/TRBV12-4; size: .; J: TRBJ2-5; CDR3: CASGVWGLQETQYF
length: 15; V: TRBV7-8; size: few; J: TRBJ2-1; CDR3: CASSLSRDTHNEQFF
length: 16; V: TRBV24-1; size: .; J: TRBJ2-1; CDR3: CATSDSRTKHYNEQFF
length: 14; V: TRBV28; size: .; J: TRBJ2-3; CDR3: CASSGGVPPDTQYF
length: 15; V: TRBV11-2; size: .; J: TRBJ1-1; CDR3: CASSFGVPRASEAFF
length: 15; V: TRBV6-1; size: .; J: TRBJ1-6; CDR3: CASSDGFLTNSPLHF
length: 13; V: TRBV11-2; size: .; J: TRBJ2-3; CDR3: CASSLEQRVTQYF